A single sample gave rise to the 16 T cell receptor beta chains below, sequenced in a study of OX40 agonist ivuxolimab in advanced cancers. Produced via immunoSEQ multiplex PCR; TCRdb's table is partial and in-frame only. The sample has around 77,000 clones, around nine tenths seen once. The sample was CD4+ or CD8+ T cells sorted from blood, taken in a trial of the OX40 agonist ivuxolimab. The receptors here all came from an adult with an advanced solid tumor such as melanoma, head and neck, liver or kidney cancer.

The CDR3 sequence: CASSPGHMNTEAFF. CDR3 in DNA: TGTGCCAGCAGCCCGGGACATATGAACACTGAAGCTTTCTTT. The chain employs TRBV6-5 and TRBJ1-1; D might be TRBD1 (6 bases). The germline V gene has CDR1 MNHEY and CDR2 SVGAGI. This CDR3 comprises 14 residues. Between the trimmed V and J ends, which lost 6 bases and 0 bases, there was a span of 11 bases.

The CDR3, as DNA: TGTGCCAGCACTGGACTAGCGGAAGATGAGCAGTTCTTC. Its protein product is CASTGLAEDEQFF. The chain carries TRBV6-1 and TRBJ2-1; 10 nucleotides agree with TRBD2. This CDR3 spans 13 amino acids. J lost 8 bases, V lost 7 bases, and 5 bases had no gene match. The V gene's germline CDR1 is MNHNS and CDR2 SASEGT.

The chain recombines TRBV19 with TRBJ2-7; D tentatively reads TRBD1 or TRBD2 (5 bases each). Germline V gene lookup returns CDR1 LNHDA and CDR2 SQIVND (reference sequence). Deletions cut 6 bases from V and 0 bases from J, with 15 bases between. CDR3 size: 15 residues. Written as DNA, the CDR3 is TGTGCCAGTAGAACTACCGGGACCGGCTCCTACGAGCAGTACTTC. Protein sequence: CASRTTGTGSYEQYF. The variable domain in full, completed from reference TRBV19 and TRBJ2-7, reads DGGITQSPKYLFRKEGQNVTLSCEQNLNHDAMYWYRQDPGQGLRLIYYSQIVNDFQKGDIAEGYSVSREKKESFPLTVTSAQKNPTAFYLCASRTTGTGSYEQYFGPGTRLTVT.

The CDR3 DNA is TGTGCCATCAGTGAGTCGGACAGCCAGACTACAATGGATGAGCAGTTCTTC. Its protein product is CAISESDSQTTMDEQFF. The V gene is TRBV10-3, the J gene TRBJ2-1, with D possibly being TRBD1 (6 bases). V lost 0 bases to trimming and J lost 8 bases, with 20 bases between them. Germline V gene sequence: CDR1 ENHRY, CDR2 SYGVKD. The CDR3 is 17 amino acids.

The genes are TRBV19 and TRBJ2-3; no clear D gene. From germline, CDR1 is LNHDA and CDR2 SQIVND (reference sequence). Trimming stripped 6 bases from V and 4 bases from J, with 5 bases between. The CDR3 is made up of 11 amino acids. CDR3 sequence: CASRFADTQYF. In DNA form, the CDR3 reads TGTGCCAGTAGATTTGCAGATACGCAGTATTTT.

The gene calls are TRBV11-3 and TRBJ2-1; no firm D call. This CDR3 spans 13 amino acids. In germline, CDR1 is SGHNT, CDR2 YENEEA. V shed 0 bases and J shed 16 bases, with 16 bases lying between them. The CDR3 nucleotides are TGTGCCAGCAGCTTAGATCAGGCCTCCGCGTGTTTCTTC. It translates to CASSLDQASACFF.

A single count supports this clone. The V gene is TRBV4-3, the J gene TRBJ1-3; D gene uncertain. V was trimmed by 0 bases and J by 2 bases, leaving 17 bases between them. Germline values: CDR1 LGHNA, CDR2 YSLEER. The CDR3 is 18 residues long. The CDR3 is CASSQEPIPQGPGNTIYF. CDR3 DNA: TGCGCCAGCAGCCAAGAGCCCATCCCCCAAGGGCCTGGAAACACCATATATTTT.

The V gene is TRBV6-4, the J gene TRBJ2-1, with a tentative D call TRBD2 (6 bases). The V end was cut by 5 bases, the J end by 2 bases, with 13 bases between. Looked up from germline, CDR1 is MRHNA and CDR2 is SNTAGT. The CDR3 covers 15 residues. CDR3: CASSPVGGTYNEQFF. Here the CDR3 DNA reads TGTGCCAGCAGTCCAGTGGGAGGTACCTACAATGAGCAGTTCTTC.

The CDR3 region is CASSVGGGGIEAFF. CDR3 DNA: TGTGCCAGCAGCGTAGGAGGCGGAGGGATTGAAGCTTTCTTT. The J gene is TRBJ1-1, the V gene TRBV9, with D unclear. The CDR3 covers 14 residues. V was trimmed by 0 bases and J by 7 bases, leaving 13 bases between them. Germline V lookup: CDR1 SGDLS, CDR2 YYNGEE.

The V and J genes are TRBV19 and TRBJ2-1; 7 nucleotides agree with TRBD1. This CDR3 is 17 amino acids long. Germline loops: CDR1 LNHDA, CDR2 SQIVND (reference sequence). The ends lost 1 base at V and 6 bases at J; junction bases unmatched: 12. The CDR3 here is CASSIVPLTGVFNEQFF. CDR3 coding DNA: TGTGCCAGTAGTATAGTTCCGTTAACAGGGGTATTCAATGAGCAGTTCTTC.

This clone was seen only once. The chain uses TRBV11-2 and TRBJ2-1, with D maybe TRBD2 (6 bases). This CDR3 spans 15 amino acids. In germline, CDR1 is SGHAT, CDR2 FQNNGV. The V gene lost 4 bases and the J gene lost 5 bases, with 15 bases spanning the gap. The CDR3 spells CASSSGWRGHNEQFF. The CDR3 DNA reads as TGTGCCAGCAGCTCCGGCTGGCGGGGTCACAATGAGCAGTTCTTC.

The rearrangement uses TRBV11-2 and TRBJ1-2; no clear D gene. The germline V and J ends were trimmed by 0 bases and 4 bases, with 6 bases remaining between them. The CDR3 has 13 residues. Germline V lookup: CDR1 SGHAT, CDR2 FQNNGV. CDR3 nucleotides: TGTGCCAGCAGCTTAGAGAACCTCTATGGCTACACCTTC. It translates to CASSLENLYGYTF.

The V call is TRBV4-2, the J call TRBJ2-3, with D unresolved. The germline V and J ends were trimmed by 2 bases and 4 bases, with 1 base remaining between them. The CDR3 loop spans 11 amino acids. Germline lookup yields CDR1 LGHNA and CDR2 YNFKEQ. The CDR3 region has the DNA TGTGCCAGCAGCCAATCAGATACGCAGTATTTT. Amino acids: CASSQSDTQYF.

This chain connects TRBV7-3 to TRBJ2-3, with D uncertain. The CDR3 is made up of 14 amino acids. The germline gives CDR1 SGHTA, CDR2 FQGTGA. Trimming stripped 4 bases from V and 6 bases from J, with 14 bases between. CDR3 in amino acids: CASSSIDQEDTQYF. CDR3 DNA: TGTGCCAGCAGCTCGATAGATCAGGAGGATACGCAGTATTTT.

The rearrangement joins TRBV28 to TRBJ1-1, with D perhaps matching TRBD1 (5 bases). This CDR3 is 15 amino acids long. Trimming shortened V by 0 bases and J by 4 bases, and 12 bases separated the two germline ends. Germline values: CDR1 MDHEN, CDR2 SYDVKM. CDR3 bases: TGTGCCAGCAGTTTATGGGGGGAAGGTAGCACTGAAGCTTTCTTT. It is translated as CASSLWGEGSTEAFF.

V usage is TRBV6-4 and J usage is TRBJ1-2; D uncertain. This CDR3 is 15 amino acids long. V was shortened by 2 bases and J by 5 bases, with 15 bases between the two germline ends. Germline V gene data show CDR1 as MRHNA and CDR2 as SNTAGT. The CDR3 region has the DNA TGTGCCAGCAGTGACGCCCCCGGAGTTGGATATGGCTACACCTTC. Translated: CASSDAPGVGYGYTF.